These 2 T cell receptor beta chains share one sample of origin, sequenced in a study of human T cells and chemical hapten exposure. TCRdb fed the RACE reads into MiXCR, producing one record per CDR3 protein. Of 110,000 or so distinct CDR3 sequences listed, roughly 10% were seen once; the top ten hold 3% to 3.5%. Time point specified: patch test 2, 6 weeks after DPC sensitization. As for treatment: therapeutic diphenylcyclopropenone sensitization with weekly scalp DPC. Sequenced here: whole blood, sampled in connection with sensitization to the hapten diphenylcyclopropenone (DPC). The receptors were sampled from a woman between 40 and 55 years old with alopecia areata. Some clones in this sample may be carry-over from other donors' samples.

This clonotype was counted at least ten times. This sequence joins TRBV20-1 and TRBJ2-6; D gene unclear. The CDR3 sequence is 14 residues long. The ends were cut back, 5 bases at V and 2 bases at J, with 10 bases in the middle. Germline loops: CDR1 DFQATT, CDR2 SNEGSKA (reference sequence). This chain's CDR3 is CSAPSGPGANVLTF. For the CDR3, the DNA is TGCAGTGCTCCATCCGGGCCTGGGGCCAACGTCCTGACTTTC.

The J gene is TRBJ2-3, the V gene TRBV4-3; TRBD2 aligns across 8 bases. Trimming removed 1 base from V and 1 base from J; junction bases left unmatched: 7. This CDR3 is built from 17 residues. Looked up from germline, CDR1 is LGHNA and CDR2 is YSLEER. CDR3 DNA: TGCGCCAGCAGCCAAGTCCCGGGGGGGGCCCGCACAGATACGCAGTATTTT. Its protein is CASSQVPGGARTDTQYF.